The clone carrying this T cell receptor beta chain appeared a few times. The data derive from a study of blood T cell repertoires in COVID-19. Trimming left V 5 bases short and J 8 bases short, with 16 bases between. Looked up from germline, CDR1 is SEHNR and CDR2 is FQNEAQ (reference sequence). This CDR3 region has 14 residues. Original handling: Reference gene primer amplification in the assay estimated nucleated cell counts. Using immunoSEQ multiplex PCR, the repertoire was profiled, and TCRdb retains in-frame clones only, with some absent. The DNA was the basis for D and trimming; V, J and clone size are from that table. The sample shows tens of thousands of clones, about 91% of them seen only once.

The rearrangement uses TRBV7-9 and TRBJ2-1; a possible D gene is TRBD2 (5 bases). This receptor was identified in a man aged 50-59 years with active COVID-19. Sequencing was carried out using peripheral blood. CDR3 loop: CASSAEERADEQFF. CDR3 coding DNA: TGTGCCAGCAGCGCGGAGGAAAGGGCCGATGAGCAGTTCTTC.